The present T cell receptor (beta chain) was sequenced within a study of somatic mutations in cytotoxic T cells in rheumatoid arthritis. Using immunoSEQ multiplex PCR, the repertoire was profiled, and TCRdb retains in-frame clones only, with some absent. The sample has 35,000 to 45,000 clones, approximately 80% seen once. From germline, CDR1 is MNHEY and CDR2 SVGAGI. The length of the CDR3 is 15 residues. The germline V and J ends were trimmed by 5 bases and 4 bases, with 14 bases remaining between them. For this clone: Its antigen remains unidentified. Different DNA sequences within this sample yield the same CDR3.

Notes on the study in general: For about an eighth of the roughly 60 patients, a single CD8+ clone accounted for more than 20% of CD8+ cells. With age, CD8+ clonality increased in rheumatoid arthritis patients, whereas no such increase appeared in healthy controls. Rheumatoid arthritis patients were compared with age-matched healthy controls, and their CD8+ T-cell clonality did not differ significantly.

This rearrangement joins TRBV6-5 to TRBJ2-2; tentatively, D is TRBD2 (6 bases). The clonotype originates from a man aged 40-49 years in good health. Sequenced: CD8+ T cells sorted from blood. CDR3 coding DNA: TGTGCCAGCAGTCCGCCGGGAGCGGGCACCGGGGAGCTGTTTTTT. Protein product: CASSPPGAGTGELFF.